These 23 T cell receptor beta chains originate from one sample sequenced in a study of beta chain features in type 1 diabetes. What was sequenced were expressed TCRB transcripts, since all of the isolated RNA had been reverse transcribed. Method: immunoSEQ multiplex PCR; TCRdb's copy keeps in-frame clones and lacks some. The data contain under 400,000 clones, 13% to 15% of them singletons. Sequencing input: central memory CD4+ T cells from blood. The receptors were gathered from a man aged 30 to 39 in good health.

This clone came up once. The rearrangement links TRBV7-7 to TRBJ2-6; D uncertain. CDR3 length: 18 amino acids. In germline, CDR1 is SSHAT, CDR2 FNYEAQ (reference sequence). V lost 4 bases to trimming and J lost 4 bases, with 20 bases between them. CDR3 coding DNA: TGTGCCAGCAGCTCGACGACCAGGTTTTCGTCCGGGGCCAACGTCCTGACTTTC. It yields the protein CASSSTTRFSSGANVLTF. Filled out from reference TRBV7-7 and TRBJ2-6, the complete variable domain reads GAGVSQSPRYKVTKRGQDVTLRCDPISSHATLYWYQQALGQGPEFLTYFNYEAQPDKSGLPSDRFSAERPEGSISTLTIQRTEQRDSAMYRCASSSTTRFSSGANVLTFGAGSRLTVL.

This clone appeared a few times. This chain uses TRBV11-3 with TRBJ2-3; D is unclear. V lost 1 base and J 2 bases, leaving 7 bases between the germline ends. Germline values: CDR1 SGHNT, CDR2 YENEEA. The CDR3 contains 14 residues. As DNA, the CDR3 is TGTGCCAGCAGCTTAGGAGCCACCACAGATACGCAGTATTTT. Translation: CASSLGATTDTQYF.

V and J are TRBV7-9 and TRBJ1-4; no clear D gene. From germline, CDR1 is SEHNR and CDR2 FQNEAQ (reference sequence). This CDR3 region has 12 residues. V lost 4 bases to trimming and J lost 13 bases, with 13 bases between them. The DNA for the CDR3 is TGTGCCAGCAGCTCCCAAAAACGAGGACTGTTTTTT. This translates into CASSSQKRGLFF.

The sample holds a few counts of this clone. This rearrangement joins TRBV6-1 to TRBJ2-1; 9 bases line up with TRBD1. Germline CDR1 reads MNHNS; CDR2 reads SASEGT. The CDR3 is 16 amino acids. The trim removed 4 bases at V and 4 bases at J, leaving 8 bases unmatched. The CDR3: CASSVRPGQGYNEQFF. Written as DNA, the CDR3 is TGTGCCAGCAGTGTCCGACCGGGACAGGGATACAATGAGCAGTTCTTC.

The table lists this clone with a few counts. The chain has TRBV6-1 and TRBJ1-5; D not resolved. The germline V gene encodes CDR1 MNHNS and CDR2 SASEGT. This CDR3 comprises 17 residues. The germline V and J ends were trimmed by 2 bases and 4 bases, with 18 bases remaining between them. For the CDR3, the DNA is TGTGCCAGCAGTGAATTCCCCCATTATACCATGAATCAGCCCCAGCATTTT. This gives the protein CASSEFPHYTMNQPQHF.

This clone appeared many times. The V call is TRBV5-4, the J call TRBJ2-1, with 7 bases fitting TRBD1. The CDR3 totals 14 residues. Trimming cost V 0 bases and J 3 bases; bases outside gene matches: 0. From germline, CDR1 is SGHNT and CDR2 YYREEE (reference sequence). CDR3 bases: TGTGCCAGCAGCTTGGGGGACAGCTACAATGAGCAGTTCTTC. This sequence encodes CASSLGDSYNEQFF.

DNA of the CDR3: TGTGCCAGTGTAGCGGGTACCTACAATGAGCAGTTCTTC. It is translated as CASVAGTYNEQFF. The chain combines TRBV6-1 with TRBJ2-1, with TRBD2 identical over 7 bases. V dropped 9 bases and J dropped 2; count of bases not matched to a gene: 4. Germline V gene lookup returns CDR1 MNHNS and CDR2 SASEGT. There are 13 residues in the CDR3.

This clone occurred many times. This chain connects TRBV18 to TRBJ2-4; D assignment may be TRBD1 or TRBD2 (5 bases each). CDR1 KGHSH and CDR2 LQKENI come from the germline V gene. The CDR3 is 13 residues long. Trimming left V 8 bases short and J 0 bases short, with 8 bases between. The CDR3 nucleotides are TGTGCCAGCGGGGCGGGAGCCAAAAACATTCAGTACTTC. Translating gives CASGAGAKNIQYF.

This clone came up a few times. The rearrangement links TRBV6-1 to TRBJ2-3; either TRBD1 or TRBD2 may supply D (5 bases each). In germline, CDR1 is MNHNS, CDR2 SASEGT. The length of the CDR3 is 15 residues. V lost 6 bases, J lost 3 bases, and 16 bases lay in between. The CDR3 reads CASRDTGTNTDTQYF. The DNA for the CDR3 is TGTGCCAGCAGGGATACCGGGACCAATACAGATACGCAGTATTTT.

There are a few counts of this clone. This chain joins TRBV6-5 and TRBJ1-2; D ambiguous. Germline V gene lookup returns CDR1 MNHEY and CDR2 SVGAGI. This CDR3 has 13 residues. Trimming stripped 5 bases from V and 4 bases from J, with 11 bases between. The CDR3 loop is CASSETYSYGYTF. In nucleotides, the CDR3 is TGTGCCAGCAGTGAGACGTACTCCTATGGCTACACCTTC.

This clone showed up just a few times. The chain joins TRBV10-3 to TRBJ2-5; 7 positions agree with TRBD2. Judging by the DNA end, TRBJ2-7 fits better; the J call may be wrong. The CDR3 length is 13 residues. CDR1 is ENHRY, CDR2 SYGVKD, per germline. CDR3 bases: TGTGCCATCCGAAGACTAGCCTTCGTCGAGCAGTACTTC. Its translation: CAIRRLAFVEQYF.

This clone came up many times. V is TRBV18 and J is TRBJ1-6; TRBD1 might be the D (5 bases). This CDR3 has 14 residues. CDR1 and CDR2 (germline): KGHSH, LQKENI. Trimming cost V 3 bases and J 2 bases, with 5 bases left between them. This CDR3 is CASSPGPYNSPLHF. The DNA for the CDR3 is TGTGCCAGCTCACCGGGACCCTATAATTCACCCCTCCACTTT.

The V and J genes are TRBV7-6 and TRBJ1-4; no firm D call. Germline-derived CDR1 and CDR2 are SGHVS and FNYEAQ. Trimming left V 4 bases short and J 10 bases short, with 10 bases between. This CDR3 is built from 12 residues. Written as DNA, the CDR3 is TGTGCCAGCAGCTCGGCAATAACAAAACTGTTTTTT. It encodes CASSSAITKLFF.

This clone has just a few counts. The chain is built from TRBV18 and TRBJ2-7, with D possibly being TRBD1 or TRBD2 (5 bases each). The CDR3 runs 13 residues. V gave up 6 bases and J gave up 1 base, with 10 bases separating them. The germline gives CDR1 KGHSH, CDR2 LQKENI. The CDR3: CASSRDPSYEQYF. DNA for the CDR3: TGTGCCAGCTCCCGGGACCCTTCCTACGAGCAGTACTTC.

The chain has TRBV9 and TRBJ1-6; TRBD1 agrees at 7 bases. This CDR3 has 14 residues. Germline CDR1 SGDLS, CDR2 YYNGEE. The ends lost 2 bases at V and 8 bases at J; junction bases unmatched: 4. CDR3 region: CASSVHQGDSPLHF. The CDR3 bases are TGTGCCAGCAGCGTCCACCAGGGGGATTCACCCCTCCACTTT. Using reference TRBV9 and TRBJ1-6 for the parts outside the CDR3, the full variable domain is DSGVTQTPKHLITATGQRVTLRCSPRSGDLSVYWYQQSLDQGLQFLIQYYNGEERAKGNILERFSAQQFPDLHSELNLSSLELGDSALYFCASSVHQGDSPLHFGNGTRLTVT.

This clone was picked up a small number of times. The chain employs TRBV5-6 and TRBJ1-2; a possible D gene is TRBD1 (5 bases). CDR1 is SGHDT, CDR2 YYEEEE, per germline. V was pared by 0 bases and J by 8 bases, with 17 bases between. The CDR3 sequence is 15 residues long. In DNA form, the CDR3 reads TGTGCCAGCAGCTTGGATGACCTAGGGGTCGGAGGCTACACCTTC. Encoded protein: CASSLDDLGVGGYTF.

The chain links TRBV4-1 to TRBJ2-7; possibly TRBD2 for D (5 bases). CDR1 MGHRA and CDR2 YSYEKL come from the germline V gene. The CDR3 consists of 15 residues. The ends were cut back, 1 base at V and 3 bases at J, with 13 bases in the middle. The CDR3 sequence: CASSQVVGSRYEQYF. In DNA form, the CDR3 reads TGCGCCAGCAGCCAAGTGGTGGGGAGTCGCTACGAGCAGTACTTC.

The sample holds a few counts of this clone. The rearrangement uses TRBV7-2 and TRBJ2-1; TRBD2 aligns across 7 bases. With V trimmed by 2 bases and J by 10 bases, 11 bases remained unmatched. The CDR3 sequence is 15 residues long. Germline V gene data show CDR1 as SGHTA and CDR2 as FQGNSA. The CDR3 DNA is TGTGCCAGCAGCTTAAAGGGTGGCGGGAGTTCCGAGCAGTTCTTC. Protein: CASSLKGGGSSEQFF.

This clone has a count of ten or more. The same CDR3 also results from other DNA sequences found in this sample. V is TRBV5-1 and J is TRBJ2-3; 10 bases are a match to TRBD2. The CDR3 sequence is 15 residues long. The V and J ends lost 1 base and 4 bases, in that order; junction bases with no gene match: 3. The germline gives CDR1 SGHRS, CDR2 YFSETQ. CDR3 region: CASSLWTSGADTQYF. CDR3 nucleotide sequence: TGCGCCAGCAGCTTGTGGACTAGCGGTGCAGATACGCAGTATTTT.

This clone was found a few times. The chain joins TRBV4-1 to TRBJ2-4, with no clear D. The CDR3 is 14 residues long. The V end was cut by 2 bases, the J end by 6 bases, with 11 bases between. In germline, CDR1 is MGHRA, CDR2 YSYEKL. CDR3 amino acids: CASSQTPLGNIQYF. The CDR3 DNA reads TGCGCCAGCAGCCAAACGCCATTGGGAAACATTCAGTACTTC.

The DNA for the CDR3 is TGTGCCAGCAGCCTCGAGTGGGCCGAAAACATTCAGTACTTC. This gives the protein CASSLEWAENIQYF. This chain connects TRBV6-1 to TRBJ2-4; D unresolved. Trimming removed 6 bases from V and 5 bases from J, with 14 bases in between. Per germline, CDR1 MNHNS and CDR2 SASEGT. This CDR3 comprises 14 residues.

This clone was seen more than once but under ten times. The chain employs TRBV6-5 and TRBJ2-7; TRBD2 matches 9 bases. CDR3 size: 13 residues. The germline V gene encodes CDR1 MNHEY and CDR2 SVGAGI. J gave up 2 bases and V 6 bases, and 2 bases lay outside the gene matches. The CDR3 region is CASRPSGTYEQYV. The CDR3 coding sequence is TGTGCCAGCAGGCCTAGCGGGACCTACGAGCAGTACGTC.

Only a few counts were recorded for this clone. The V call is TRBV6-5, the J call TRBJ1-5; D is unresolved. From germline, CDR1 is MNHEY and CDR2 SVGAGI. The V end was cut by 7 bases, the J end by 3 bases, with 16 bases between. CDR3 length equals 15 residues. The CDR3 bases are TGTGCCAGCAAGGGCGATTCGGGGATCAATCAGCCCCAGCATTTT. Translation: CASKGDSGINQPQHF.